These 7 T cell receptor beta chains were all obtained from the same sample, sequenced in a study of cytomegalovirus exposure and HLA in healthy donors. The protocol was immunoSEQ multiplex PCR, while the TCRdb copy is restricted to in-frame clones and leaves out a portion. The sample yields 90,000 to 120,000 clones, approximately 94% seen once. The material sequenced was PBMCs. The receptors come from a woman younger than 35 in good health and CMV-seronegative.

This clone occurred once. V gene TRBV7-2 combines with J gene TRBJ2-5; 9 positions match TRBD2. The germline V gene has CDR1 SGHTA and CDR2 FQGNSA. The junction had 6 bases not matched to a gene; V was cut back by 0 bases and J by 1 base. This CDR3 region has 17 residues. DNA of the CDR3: TGTGCCAGCAGCTTAGCACGGCTAGCGGGGACCCAAGAGACCCAGTACTTC. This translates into CASSLARLAGTQETQYF.

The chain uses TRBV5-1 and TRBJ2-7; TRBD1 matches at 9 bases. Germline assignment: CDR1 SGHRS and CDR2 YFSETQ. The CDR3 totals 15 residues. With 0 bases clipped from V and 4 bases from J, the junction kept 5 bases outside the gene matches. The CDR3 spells CASSLDGQGYYEQYF. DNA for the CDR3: TGCGCCAGCAGCTTGGATGGACAGGGGTATTACGAGCAGTACTTC.

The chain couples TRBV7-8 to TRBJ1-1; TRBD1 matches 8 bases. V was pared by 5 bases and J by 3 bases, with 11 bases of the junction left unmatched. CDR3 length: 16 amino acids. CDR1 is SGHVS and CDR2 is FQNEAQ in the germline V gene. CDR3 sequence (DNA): TGTGCCAGCAGCGTCATGACAGGGGTAGGGGACACTGAAGCTTTCTTT. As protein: CASSVMTGVGDTEAFF. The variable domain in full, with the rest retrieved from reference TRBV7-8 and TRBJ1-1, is GAGVSQSPRYKVAKRGQDVALRCDPISGHVSLFWYQQALGQGPEFLTYFQNEAQLDKSGLPSDRFFAERPEGSVSTLKIQRTQQEDSAVYLCASSVMTGVGDTEAFFGQGTRLTVV.

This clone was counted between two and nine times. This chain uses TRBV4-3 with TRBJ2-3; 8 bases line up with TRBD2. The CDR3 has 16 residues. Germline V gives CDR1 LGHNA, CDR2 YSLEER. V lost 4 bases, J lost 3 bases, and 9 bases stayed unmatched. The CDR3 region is CASSRRGGQSTDTQYF. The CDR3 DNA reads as TGCGCCAGCAGCCGCCGGGGGGGCCAATCTACAGATACGCAGTATTTT.

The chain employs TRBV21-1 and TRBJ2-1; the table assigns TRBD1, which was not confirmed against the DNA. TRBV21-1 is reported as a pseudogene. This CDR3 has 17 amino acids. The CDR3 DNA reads TGTGCCAGCAGCAAAGTTCCCCCGGACAGGATCTACAATGAGCAGTTCTTC. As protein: CASSKVPPDRIYNEQFF.

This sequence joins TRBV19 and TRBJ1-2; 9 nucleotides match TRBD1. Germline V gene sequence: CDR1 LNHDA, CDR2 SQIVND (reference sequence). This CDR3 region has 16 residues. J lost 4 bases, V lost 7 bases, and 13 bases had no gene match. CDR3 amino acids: CASTRDRVPAAYGYTF. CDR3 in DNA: TGTGCCAGTACCCGGGACAGGGTCCCAGCAGCCTATGGCTACACCTTC.

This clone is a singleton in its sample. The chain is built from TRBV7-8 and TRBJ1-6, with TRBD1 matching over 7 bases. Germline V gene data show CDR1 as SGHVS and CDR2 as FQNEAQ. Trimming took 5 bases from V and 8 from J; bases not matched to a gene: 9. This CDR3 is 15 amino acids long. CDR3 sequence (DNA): TGTGCCAGCAGCCCTTTGACAGGGATTGATTCACCCCTCCACTTT. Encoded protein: CASSPLTGIDSPLHF.